This record covers a single TCR beta chain. Its antigen is not known. The data originate from a study of circulating and synovial CD4+ cells in juvenile arthritis. CDR3 length: 15 amino acids. The J segment lost 1 base and the V segment lost 1 base, leaving 6 bases of the junction unmatched. Looked up from germline, CDR1 is SQVTM and CDR2 is ANQGSEA. Points from the study as a whole: Compared with bulk blood, circulating pathogenic-like lymphocytes shared substantially more CDR3 sequences with synovial T cells.

The protocol was immunoSEQ multiplex PCR, while the TCRdb copy is restricted to in-frame clones and leaves out a portion. The data contain about 14,000 clones, roughly 88% of them singletons. The TCR was taken from a human patient with juvenile idiopathic arthritis. Some clones in this sample may be carry-over from other donors' samples. J is TRBJ1-1 and V is TRBV29-1, with TRBD1 identical over 7 bases. Sequenced input: CD4+ T cells from synovial fluid. For the CDR3, the DNA is TGCAGCGTTGAAGTTCTTAAGGGGGCGAACACTGAAGCTTTCTTT. As protein: CSVEVLKGANTEAFF.